What follows describes a single TCR beta chain. Its target is unknown. The sample belongs to a study of cytomegalovirus exposure and HLA in healthy donors. Study details: Genetic ancestry analysis placed approximately 78% of the 398 donors that were genotyped in the Caucasian-associated cluster.

The PCR had 60 Vbeta and 13 Jbeta primers. Measured with immunoSEQ multiplex PCR; TCRdb has only the in-frame clones, and not every one. The table lists roughly 150,000 clones, over 75% of them singletons. Study-wide results and limits: It was reportedly the case that the classifier diagnosed cytomegalovirus status with high specificity and sensitivity.

This CDR3 has 19 amino acids. Trimming stripped 4 bases from V and 1 base from J, with 20 bases between. Germline assignment: CDR1 MNHNS and CDR2 SASEGT. Sample: PBMCs. The chain uses TRBV6-1 and TRBJ1-6; no clear D gene. The clonotype comes from a man aged 50-60 years in good health and CMV-seropositive. The DNA for the CDR3 is TGTGCCAGCAGTGTTCGACATGTGAGACGAGAGTCCTATAATTCACCCCTCCACTTT. Translated: CASSVRHVRRESYNSPLHF.